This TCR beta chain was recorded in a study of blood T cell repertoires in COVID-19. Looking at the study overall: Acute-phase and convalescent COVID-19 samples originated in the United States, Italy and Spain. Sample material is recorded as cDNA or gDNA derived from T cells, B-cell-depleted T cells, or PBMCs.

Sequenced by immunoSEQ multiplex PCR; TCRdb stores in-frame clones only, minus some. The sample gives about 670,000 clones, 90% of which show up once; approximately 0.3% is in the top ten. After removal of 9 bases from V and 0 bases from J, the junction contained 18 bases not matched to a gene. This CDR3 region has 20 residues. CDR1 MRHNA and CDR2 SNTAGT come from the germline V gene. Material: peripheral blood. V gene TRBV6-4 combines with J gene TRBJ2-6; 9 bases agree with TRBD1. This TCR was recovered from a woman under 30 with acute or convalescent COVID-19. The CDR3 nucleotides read TGTGCCAGAGGTGGGGACAGGGCCAGAAAGCGTCACTCTGGGGCCAACGTCCTGACTTTC. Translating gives CARGGDRARKRHSGANVLTF.